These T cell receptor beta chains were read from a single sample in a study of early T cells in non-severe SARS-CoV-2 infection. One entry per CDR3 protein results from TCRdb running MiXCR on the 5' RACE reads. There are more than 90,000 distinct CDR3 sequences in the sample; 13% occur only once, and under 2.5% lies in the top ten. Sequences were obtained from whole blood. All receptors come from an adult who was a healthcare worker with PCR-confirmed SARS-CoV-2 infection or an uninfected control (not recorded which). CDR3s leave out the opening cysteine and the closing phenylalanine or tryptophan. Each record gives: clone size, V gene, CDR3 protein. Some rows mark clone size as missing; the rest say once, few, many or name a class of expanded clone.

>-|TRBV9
ASSAQANYGYT
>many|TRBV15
ATSRDYSDEQF
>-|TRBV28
ASTRREDTQY
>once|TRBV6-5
ASRTGGSNTQY
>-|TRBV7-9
ASSSEGLQETQY
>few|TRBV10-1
ASMRDYNTGELF
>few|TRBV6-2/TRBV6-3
ASSYSGETEAF
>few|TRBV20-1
SARDLNRAISYNEQF
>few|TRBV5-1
ASSFRGPVSGANVLT
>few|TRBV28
ASSLFWGRGGTDTQY
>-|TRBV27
ASSYDLRSSPLH
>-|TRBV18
ASSRPGAKNIQY
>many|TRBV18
ASSPGSLETQY
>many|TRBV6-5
ASSLGTLNSPLH
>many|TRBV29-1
SVESGQYYGYT
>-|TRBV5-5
ASSLGPRETQY
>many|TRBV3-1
ASSQDSWGEQY